These 12 T cell receptor beta chains originate from one sample sequenced in a study of radiotherapy plus CTLA-4 blockade in lung cancer. TCRdb's copy holds only in-frame clones and misses some; the assay was immunoSEQ multiplex PCR. The sample lists about 120,000 clones, about 90% occurring once. Sequencing was performed on peripheral blood, taken from a patient treated with radiotherapy plus ipilimumab. The source is a human donor with non-small cell lung cancer that progressed on radiotherapy plus ipilimumab.

The chain has TRBV5-4 and TRBJ1-4, with a weak D call TRBD1 (5 bases). Trimming removed 0 bases at V and 3 bases at J, with 6 bases between. The CDR3 extends over 14 amino acids. Germline V gene data show CDR1 as SGHNT and CDR2 as YYREEE (reference sequence). The CDR3 protein is CASSLAGPNEKLFF. Written as DNA, the CDR3 is TGTGCCAGCAGCTTGGCAGGGCCTAATGAAAAACTGTTTTTT.

J is TRBJ2-7 and V is TRBV2; 14 nucleotides align to TRBD2. The germline gives CDR1 SNHLY, CDR2 FYNNEI. The length of the CDR3 is 14 residues. J gave up 4 bases and V 8 bases, and 4 bases lay outside the gene matches. The CDR3 nucleotides read TGTGCCAGCGCTAGACTAGCGGGAGGGTACGAGCAGTACTTC. Its protein is CASARLAGGYEQYF.

The chain has TRBV2 and TRBJ2-6; D is perhaps TRBD1 (7 bases). The CDR3 sequence is 16 residues long. Germline loops: CDR1 SNHLY, CDR2 FYNNEI. Trimming removed 4 bases at V and 2 bases at J, with 12 bases between. CDR3 in amino acids: CASSADREAGANVLTF. The CDR3 DNA reads TGTGCCAGCAGTGCCGACAGGGAGGCTGGGGCCAACGTCCTGACTTTC.

In regard to this clone: This sample includes further DNA sequences coding for the same CDR3. The gene calls are TRBV5-8 and TRBJ2-7; D unclear. The CDR3 contains 15 residues. The V end was cut by 4 bases, the J end by 3 bases, with 17 bases between. From germline, CDR1 is SGHTS and CDR2 YDEGEE. As DNA, the CDR3 is TGTGCCAGCAGCACCGGAGTAAGTTTCAACTACGAGCAGTACTTC. Its protein is CASSTGVSFNYEQYF.

The chain recombines TRBV2 with TRBJ2-5; weak D call: TRBD1 (6 bases). The J call may be in error: the DNA end matches TRBJ2-7 better. There are 14 residues in the CDR3. CDR1 and CDR2 from the germline V gene are SNHLY and FYNNEI. CDR3: CASRTGTYSYEQYF. CDR3 nucleotide sequence: TGTGCCAGCAGGACCGGGACATATTCCTACGAGCAGTACTTC.

The chain employs TRBV6-5 and TRBJ2-5, with D possibly being TRBD2 (6 bases). V lost 2 bases and J 5 bases, leaving 15 bases between the germline ends. The germline V gene has CDR1 MNHEY and CDR2 SVGAGI. The CDR3 extends over 15 amino acids. The CDR3 sequence is CASSYGGTHMETQYF. CDR3 DNA sequence: TGTGCCAGCAGTTACGGGGGGACGCACATGGAGACCCAGTACTTC.

This chain links TRBV10-2 with TRBJ2-3, with no clear D. The CDR3 is 15 residues long. V lost 6 bases, J lost 0 bases, and 13 bases lay in between. The germline V gene has CDR1 WSHSY and CDR2 SAAADI. CDR3 amino acids: CASSYGVTSTDTQYF. The CDR3 DNA reads as TGCGCCAGCAGCTATGGGGTGACTAGCACAGATACGCAGTATTTT.

This chain uses TRBV5-4 with TRBJ2-7; perhaps TRBD1 as D (5 bases). CDR3 length: 14 amino acids. Trimming pared 1 base from V and 0 bases from J, leaving 8 bases between. Germline V gives CDR1 SGHNT, CDR2 YYREEE (reference sequence). This CDR3 is CASSLKGLSYEQYF. CDR3 sequence (DNA): TGTGCCAGCAGCTTGAAGGGGCTCTCCTACGAGCAGTACTTC.

J is TRBJ1-4 and V is TRBV4-1; no definite D call. The CDR3 runs 17 residues. V was cut by 4 bases and J by 4 bases, with 19 bases left in between. Looked up from germline, CDR1 is MGHRA and CDR2 is YSYEKL. The CDR3 DNA is TGCGCCAGCAGCCTTACCGGGCCCGCGATAAATAATGAAAAACTGTTTTTT. Its protein product is CASSLTGPAINNEKLFF.

The chain joins TRBV9 to TRBJ2-1, with 9 bases lining up with TRBD1. Germline-derived CDR1 and CDR2 are SGDLS and YYNGEE. The CDR3 contains 14 residues. The V gene end was trimmed by 0 bases and the J gene end by 7 bases; junction bases not matched to a gene: 2. CDR3 sequence reads: CASSVAGQGNEQFF. In DNA form, the CDR3 reads TGTGCCAGCAGCGTAGCGGGACAGGGAAATGAGCAGTTCTTC.

This chain links TRBV6-5 with TRBJ2-3; D is uncertain. Trimming took 7 bases from V and 2 from J, leaving 13 bases between them. The CDR3 runs 14 residues. Germline V gives CDR1 MNHEY, CDR2 SVGAGI. The CDR3 spells CASKYGGITDTQYF. DNA of the CDR3: TGTGCCAGCAAGTACGGCGGAATCACAGATACGCAGTATTTT.

The rearrangement uses TRBV11-2 and TRBJ2-7; 10 bases are shared with TRBD1. V dropped 3 bases and J dropped 3; count of bases not matched to a gene: 5. The CDR3 sequence is 15 residues long. In germline, CDR1 is SGHAT, CDR2 FQNNGV. The CDR3 loop reads CASSFQGTGVYEQYF. The DNA for the CDR3 is TGTGCCAGCAGCTTTCAAGGGACAGGGGTCTACGAGCAGTACTTC.